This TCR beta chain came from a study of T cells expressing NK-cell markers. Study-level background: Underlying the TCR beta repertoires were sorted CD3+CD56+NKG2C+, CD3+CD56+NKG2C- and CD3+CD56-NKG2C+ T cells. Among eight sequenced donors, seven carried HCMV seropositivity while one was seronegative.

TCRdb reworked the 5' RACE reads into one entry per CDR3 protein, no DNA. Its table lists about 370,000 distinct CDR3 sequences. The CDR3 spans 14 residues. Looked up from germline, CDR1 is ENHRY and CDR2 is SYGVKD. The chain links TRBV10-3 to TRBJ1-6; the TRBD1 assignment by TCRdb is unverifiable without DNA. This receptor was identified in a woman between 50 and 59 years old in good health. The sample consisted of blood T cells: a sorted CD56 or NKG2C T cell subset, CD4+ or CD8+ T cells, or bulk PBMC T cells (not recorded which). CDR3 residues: CAIRGDSTLSPLHF.